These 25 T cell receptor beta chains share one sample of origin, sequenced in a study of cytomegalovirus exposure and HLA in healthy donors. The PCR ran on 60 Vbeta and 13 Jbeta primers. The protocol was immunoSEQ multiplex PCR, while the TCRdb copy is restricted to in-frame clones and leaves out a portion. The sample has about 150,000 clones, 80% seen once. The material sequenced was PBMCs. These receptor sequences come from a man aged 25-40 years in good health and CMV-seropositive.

DNA of the CDR3: TGTGCCAGCAGCGCCCAGGGCCGTAGCACAGATACGCAGTATTTT. This codes for CASSAQGRSTDTQYF. The rearrangement joins TRBV9 to TRBJ2-3; D possibly corresponds to TRBD1 (5 bases). V was shortened by 3 bases and J by 0 bases, with 11 bases between the two germline ends. The CDR3 consists of 15 residues. Germline assignment: CDR1 SGDLS and CDR2 YYNGEE.

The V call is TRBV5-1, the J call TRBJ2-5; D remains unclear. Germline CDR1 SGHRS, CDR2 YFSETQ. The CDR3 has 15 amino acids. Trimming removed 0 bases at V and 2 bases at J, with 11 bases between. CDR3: CASSLVPGSQETQYF. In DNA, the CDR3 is TGCGCCAGCAGCTTGGTCCCAGGCTCACAAGAGACCCAGTACTTC.

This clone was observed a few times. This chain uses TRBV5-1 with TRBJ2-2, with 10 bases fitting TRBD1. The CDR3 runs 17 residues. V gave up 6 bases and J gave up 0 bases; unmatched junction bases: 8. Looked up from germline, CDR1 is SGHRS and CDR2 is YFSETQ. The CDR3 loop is CASTPPGQGTNTGELFF. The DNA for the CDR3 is TGCGCCAGCACCCCTCCGGGACAGGGGACGAACACCGGGGAGCTGTTTTTT.

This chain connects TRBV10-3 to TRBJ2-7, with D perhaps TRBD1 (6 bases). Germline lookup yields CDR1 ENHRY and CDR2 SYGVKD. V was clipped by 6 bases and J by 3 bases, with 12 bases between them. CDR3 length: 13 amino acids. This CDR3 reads CAIRRTENYEQYF. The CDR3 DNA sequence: TGTGCCATCAGAAGGACAGAAAACTACGAGCAGTACTTC.

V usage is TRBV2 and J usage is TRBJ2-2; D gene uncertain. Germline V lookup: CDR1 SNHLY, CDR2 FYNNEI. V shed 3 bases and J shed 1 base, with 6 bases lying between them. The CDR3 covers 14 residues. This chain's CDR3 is CASSDSRNTGELFF. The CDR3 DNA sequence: TGTGCCAGCAGTGATTCCAGGAACACCGGGGAGCTGTTTTTT.

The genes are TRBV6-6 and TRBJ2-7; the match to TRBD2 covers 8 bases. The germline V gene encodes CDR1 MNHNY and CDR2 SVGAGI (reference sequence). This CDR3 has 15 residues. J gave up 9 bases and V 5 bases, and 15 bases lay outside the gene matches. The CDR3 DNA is TGTGCCAGCAGTCCACCGGGACTAGTATCCCCTCGGCAGTACTTC. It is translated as CASSPPGLVSPRQYF.

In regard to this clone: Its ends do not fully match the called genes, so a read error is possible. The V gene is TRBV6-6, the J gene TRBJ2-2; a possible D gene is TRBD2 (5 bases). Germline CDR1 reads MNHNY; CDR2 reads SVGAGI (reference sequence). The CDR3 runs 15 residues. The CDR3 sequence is CASSYSEYFLGELFF. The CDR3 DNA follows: TGTGCCAGCAGTTACTCGGAGTATTTCCTCGGGGAGCTATTTTTT.

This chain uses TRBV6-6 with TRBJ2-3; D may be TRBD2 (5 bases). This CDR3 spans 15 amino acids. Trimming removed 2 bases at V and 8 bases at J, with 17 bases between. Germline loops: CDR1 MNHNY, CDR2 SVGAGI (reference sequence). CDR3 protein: CASSYPSGKAATQYF. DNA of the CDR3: TGTGCCAGCAGTTACCCCAGCGGCAAAGCAGCTACGCAGTATTTT.

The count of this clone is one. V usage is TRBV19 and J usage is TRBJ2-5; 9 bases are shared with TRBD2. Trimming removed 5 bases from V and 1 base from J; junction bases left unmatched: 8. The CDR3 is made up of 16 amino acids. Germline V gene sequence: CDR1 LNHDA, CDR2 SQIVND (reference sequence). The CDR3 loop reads CASSSGLAPPQETQYF. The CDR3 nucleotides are TGTGCCAGTAGTTCGGGACTAGCTCCCCCCCAAGAGACCCAGTACTTC.

The CDR3 DNA follows: TGTGCCAGCAGCTCCCCCGGGACAGGGGGCGACGAGCAGTACTTC. It encodes CASSSPGTGGDEQYF. The J gene is TRBJ2-7, the V gene TRBV5-4; 12 bases line up with TRBD1. This CDR3 is 15 amino acids long. CDR1 is SGHNT and CDR2 is YYREEE in the germline V gene (reference sequence). J lost 5 bases, V lost 3 bases, and 6 bases had no gene match.

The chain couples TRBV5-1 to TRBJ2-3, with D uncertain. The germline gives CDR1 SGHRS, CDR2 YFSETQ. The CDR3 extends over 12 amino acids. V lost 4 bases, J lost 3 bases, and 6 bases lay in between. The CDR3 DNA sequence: TGCGCCAGCAGCCCTCAGACAGATACGCAGTATTTT. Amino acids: CASSPQTDTQYF.

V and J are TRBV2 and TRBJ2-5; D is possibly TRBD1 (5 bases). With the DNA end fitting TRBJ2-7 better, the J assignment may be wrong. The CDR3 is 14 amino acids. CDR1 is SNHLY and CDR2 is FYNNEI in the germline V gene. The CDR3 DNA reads TGTGCCAGCAGTGAAGACGGCAGGGACTACGAGCAGTACTTC. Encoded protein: CASSEDGRDYEQYF.

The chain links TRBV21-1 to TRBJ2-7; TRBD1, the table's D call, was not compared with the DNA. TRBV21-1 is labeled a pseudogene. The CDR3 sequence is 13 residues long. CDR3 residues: CASSTRQGCEQYF. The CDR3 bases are TGTGCCAGCAGCACAAGACAGGGGTGCGAGCAGTACTTC.

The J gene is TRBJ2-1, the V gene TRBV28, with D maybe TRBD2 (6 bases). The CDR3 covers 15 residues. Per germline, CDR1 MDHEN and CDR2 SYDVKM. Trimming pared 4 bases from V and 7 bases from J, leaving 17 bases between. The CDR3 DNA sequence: TGTGCCAGCAGTTCGGGCCACGGAGGGAGGAATGAGCAGTTCTTC. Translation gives CASSSGHGGRNEQFF.

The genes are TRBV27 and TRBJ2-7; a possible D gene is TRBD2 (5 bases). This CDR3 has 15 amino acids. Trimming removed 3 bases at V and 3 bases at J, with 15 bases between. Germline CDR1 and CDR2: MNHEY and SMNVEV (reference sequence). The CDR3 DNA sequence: TGTGCCAGCAGTTTCTCGGGGAGAGCCAGCTACGAGCAGTACTTC. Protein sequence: CASSFSGRASYEQYF.

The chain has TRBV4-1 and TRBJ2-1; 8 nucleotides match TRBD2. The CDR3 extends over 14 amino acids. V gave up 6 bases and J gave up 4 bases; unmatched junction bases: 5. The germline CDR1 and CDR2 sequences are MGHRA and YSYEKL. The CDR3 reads CASSRGGQYNEQFF. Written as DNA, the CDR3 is TGCGCCAGCAGTCGGGGGGGCCAGTACAATGAGCAGTTCTTC.

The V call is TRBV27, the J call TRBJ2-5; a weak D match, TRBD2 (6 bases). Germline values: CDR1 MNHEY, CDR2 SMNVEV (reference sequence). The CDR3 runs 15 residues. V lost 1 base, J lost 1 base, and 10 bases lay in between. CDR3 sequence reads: CASSLYWTTQETQYF. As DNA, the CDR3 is TGTGCCAGCAGTTTATACTGGACTACCCAAGAGACCCAGTACTTC.

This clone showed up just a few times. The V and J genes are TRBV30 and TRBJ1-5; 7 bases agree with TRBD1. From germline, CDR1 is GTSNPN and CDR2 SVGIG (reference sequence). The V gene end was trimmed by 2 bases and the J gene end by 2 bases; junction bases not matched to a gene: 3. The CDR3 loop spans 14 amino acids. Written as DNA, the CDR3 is TGTGCCTGGAGTAACAGGGGTGGCAATCAGCCCCAGCATTTT. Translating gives CAWSNRGGNQPQHF. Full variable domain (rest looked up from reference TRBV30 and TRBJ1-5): SQTIHQWPATLVQPVGSPLSLECTVEGTSNPNLYWYRQAAGRGLQLLFYSVGIGQISSEVPQNLSASRPQDRQFILSSKKLLLSDSGFYLCAWSNRGGNQPQHFGDGTRLSIL.

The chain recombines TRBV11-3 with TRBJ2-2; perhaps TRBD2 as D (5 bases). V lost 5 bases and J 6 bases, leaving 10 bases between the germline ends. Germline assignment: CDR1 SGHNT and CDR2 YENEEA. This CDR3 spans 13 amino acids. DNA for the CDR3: TGTGCCAGCAGCCCCAGCGGTGCCGGGGAGCTGTTTTTT. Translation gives CASSPSGAGELFF.

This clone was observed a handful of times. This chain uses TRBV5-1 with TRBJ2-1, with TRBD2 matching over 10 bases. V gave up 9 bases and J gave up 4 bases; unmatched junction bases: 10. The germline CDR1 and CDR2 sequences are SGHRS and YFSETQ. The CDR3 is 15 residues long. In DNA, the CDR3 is TGCGCCAACAACTCCGGGACTAGCGCATACAATGAGCAGTTCTTC. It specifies CANNSGTSAYNEQFF.

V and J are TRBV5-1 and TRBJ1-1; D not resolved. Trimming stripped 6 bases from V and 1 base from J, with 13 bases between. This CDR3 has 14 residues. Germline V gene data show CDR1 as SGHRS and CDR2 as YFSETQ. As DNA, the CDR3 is TGCGCCAGCAAGGAGAGGGCGACGAACACTGAAGCTTTCTTT. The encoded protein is CASKERATNTEAFF.

The CDR3 here is CASSLASTGAREKLFF. The CDR3 bases are TGTGCCAGCAGCTTAGCCTCGACAGGGGCCCGGGAAAAACTGTTTTTT. V gene TRBV7-9 combines with J gene TRBJ1-4, with TRBD1 identical over 8 bases. V shed 0 bases, J shed 8 bases, and the junction held 8 bases outside the gene matches. The germline V gene has CDR1 SEHNR and CDR2 FQNEAQ (reference sequence). The CDR3 spans 16 residues.

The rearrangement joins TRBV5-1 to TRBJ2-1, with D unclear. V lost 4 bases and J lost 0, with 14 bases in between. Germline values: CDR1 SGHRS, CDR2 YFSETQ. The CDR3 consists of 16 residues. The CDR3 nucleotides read TGCGCCAGCAGCCCTATGATCCCGAGCTCCTACAATGAGCAGTTCTTC. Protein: CASSPMIPSSYNEQFF. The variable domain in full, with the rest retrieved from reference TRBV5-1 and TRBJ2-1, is KAGVTQTPRYLIKTRGQQVTLSCSPISGHRSVSWYQQTPGQGLQFLFEYFSETQRNKGNFPGRFSGRQFSNSRSEMNVSTLELGDSALYLCASSPMIPSSYNEQFFGPGTRLTVL.

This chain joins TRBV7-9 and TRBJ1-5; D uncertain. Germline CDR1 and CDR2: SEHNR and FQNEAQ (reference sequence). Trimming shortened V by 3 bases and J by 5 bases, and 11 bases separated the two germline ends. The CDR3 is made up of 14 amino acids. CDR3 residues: CASSFGTVYQPQHF. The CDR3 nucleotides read TGTGCCAGCAGCTTTGGTACAGTTTATCAGCCCCAGCATTTT.

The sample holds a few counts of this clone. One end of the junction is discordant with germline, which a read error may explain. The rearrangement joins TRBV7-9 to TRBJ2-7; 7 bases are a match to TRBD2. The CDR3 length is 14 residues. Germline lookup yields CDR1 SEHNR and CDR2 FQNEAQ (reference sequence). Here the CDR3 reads CSSSLGGSIYEQYF. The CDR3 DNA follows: TGTTCCAGCAGCTTAGGCGGGAGTATCTACGAGCAGTACTTC.